The source of this T cell receptor (beta chain) is a study of metastatic and nonmetastatic thyroid tumors. This clone is categorized as medium-sized. CDR1 and CDR2 from the germline V gene are DFQATT and SNEGSKA (reference sequence). The ends were cut back, 3 bases at V and 0 bases at J, with 9 bases in the middle. The CDR3 has 13 amino acids. Thyroid surgery was performed in patients who had received no treatment beforehand. TCRdb re-clonotyped the PCR reads through MiXCR. The table records 25,000 to 30,000 clones, 3.7% of them present only once. This clonotype was obtained from a male donor with papillary thyroid cancer or a benign thyroid nodule (not recorded which). Some clones in this sample may be carry-over from other donors' samples. Sequencing was carried out using blood. The chain joins TRBV20-1 to TRBJ2-7; D possibly corresponds to TRBD1 (6 bases). DNA of the CDR3: TGCAGTGCTAGGGACAGCCTCTCCTACGAGCAGTACTTC. Amino acids: CSARDSLSYEQYF.